The rows below give T cell receptor beta chains drawn from one sample of a study of shared clonotypes between healthy human individuals. TCRdb keeps only in-frame clones here, not all; method: immunoSEQ multiplex PCR. The data show 950,000 to 1,100,000 clones, 70% to 80% seen once. The sample comprised memory CD4+ T cells from PBMCs. These receptor sequences come from a young man in good health. Some clones in this sample may be carry-over from other donors' samples. The CDR3 runs from the conserved cysteine through the conserved F or W. D genes are given only for firm matches. Size is stated for part of the rows, as once, few or many counts, or as a class when the clone is expanded.

TRBJ2-2 | few | - | TRBV4-2 | CASSQVVPEMTGELFF | TGTGCCAGCAGCCAAGTGGTACCCGAGATGACCGGGGAGCTGTTTTTT
TRBJ2-1 | - | TRBD2 | TRBV5-1 | CASSLEGLAGLDEQFF | TGCGCCAGCAGCTTGGAGGGACTAGCGGGTTTGGATGAGCAGTTCTTC
TRBJ2-1 | - | TRBD2 | TRBV5-1 | CASSLGTSGYNEQFF | TGCGCCAGCAGCTTGGGGACTAGCGGGTACAATGAGCAGTTCTTC
TRBJ1-3 | - | - | TRBV5-1 | CASSLPGRNGNTIYF | TGCGCCAGCAGCTTGCCCGGACGGAACGGAAACACCATATATTTT
TRBJ2-1 | few | TRBD2 | TRBV28 | CASSVAGRTYNEQFF | TGTGCCAGCAGTGTAGCGGGGAGAACCTACAATGAGCAGTTCTTC
TRBJ2-1 | - | - | TRBV21-1 | CASSKGDADRGNEQFF | TGTGCCAGCAGCAAAGGGGACGCAGATAGGGGCAATGAGCAGTTCTTC
TRBJ1-2 | few | TRBD1 | TRBV7-9 | CASSLSVVTGAARGYTF | TGTGCCAGCAGCTTATCCGTCGTGACAGGGGCCGCTCGAGGCTACACCTTC
TRBJ2-1 | - | TRBD1 | TRBV6-1 | CASSAGQLYNEQFF | TGTGCCAGCAGTGCGGGACAGTTGTACAATGAGCAGTTCTTC
TRBJ2-3 | - | TRBD2 | TRBV5-1 | CASSLAVSGRGGDTQYF | TGCGCCAGCAGCTTGGCGGTTAGCGGGAGAGGAGGGGATACGCAGTATTTT
TRBJ1-4 | - | - | TRBV19 | CASSARGVLDEKLFF | TGTGCCAGTAGCGCTAGGGGTGTTTTGGATGAAAAACTGTTTTTT
TRBJ1-4 | - | - | TRBV25-1 | CASSERTTNEKLFF | TGTGCCAGCAGTGAACGTACAACTAATGAAAAACTGTTTTTT